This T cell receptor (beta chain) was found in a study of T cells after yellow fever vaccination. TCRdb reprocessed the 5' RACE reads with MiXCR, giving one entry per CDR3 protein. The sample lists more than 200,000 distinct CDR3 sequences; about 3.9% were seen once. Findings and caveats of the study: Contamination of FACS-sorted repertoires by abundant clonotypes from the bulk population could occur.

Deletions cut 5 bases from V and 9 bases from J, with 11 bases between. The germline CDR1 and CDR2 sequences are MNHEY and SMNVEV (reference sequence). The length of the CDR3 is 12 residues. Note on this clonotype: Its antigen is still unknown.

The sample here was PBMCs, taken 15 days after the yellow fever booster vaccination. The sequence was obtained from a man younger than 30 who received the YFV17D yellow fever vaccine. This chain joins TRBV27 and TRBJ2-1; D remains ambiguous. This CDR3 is CASSPSAGEQFF. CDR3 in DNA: TGTGCCAGCAGTCCATCTGCCGGTGAGCAGTTCTTC.